A single sample is the source of the 9 T cell receptor beta chains below, sequenced in a study of post-analysis software for immune sequencing data. General study findings and limits: Relative to controls, patients had five TRBV segments at higher frequency, with TRBV5-6, TRBV5-1 and TRBV20-1 among these.

The TCR beta cDNA libraries carried unique molecular identifiers. TCRdb processed the PCR reads anew with MiXCR; each CDR3 protein has one entry. The sample consists of roughly 620,000 distinct CDR3 sequences, around 40% of them appearing once. For these receptors, no antigen is known. Sequencing input: blood. The receptors were gathered from a girl between 10 and 17 years old with multiple sclerosis.

The genes are TRBV12-3 or TRBV12-4 and TRBJ1-5; 9 bases align to TRBD1. V dropped 7 bases and J dropped 6; count of bases not matched to a gene: 7. CDR3 length: 14 amino acids. As DNA, the CDR3 is TGTGCCAGCATCCCCGGGACAGGGCTTCAGCCCCAGCATTTT. This encodes CASIPGTGLQPQHF.

This clonotype has just one count. CDR3 nucleotide sequence: TGTGCCAGCAGTCGTAGAAGCTCCTATAATTCACCCCTCCACTTT. This sequence encodes CASSRRSSYNSPLHF. V usage is TRBV12-3 or TRBV12-4 and J usage is TRBJ1-6; D gene ambiguous. The CDR3 loop spans 15 amino acids. V was pared by 5 bases and J by 0 bases, with 8 bases between.

The gene calls are TRBV6-2 or TRBV6-3 and TRBJ2-7; D tentatively fits TRBD1 or TRBD2 (5 bases each). The CDR3 consists of 16 residues. In germline, CDR1 is MNHEY, CDR2 SVGEGT. The germline V and J ends were trimmed by 6 bases and 7 bases, with 25 bases remaining between them. DNA for the CDR3: TGTGCCAGCAGCCAGGGCGGCGGGCGCTCCTACAATGAGCAGTACTTC. Its protein product is CASSQGGGRSYNEQYF.

This clonotype came up a few times. The chain couples TRBV2 to TRBJ1-1; 12 bases match TRBD1. Germline assignment: CDR1 SNHLY and CDR2 FYNNEI. The CDR3 consists of 14 residues. Trimming cost V 3 bases and J 11 bases; bases outside gene matches: 7. The CDR3, as DNA: TGTGCCAGCAGTGATGTTCCGGGACAGGGGGCCGCTTTCTTT. It encodes CASSDVPGQGAAFF.

Many counts were recorded for this clonotype. This rearrangement joins TRBV12-5 to TRBJ2-7; D remains ambiguous. Trimming removed 6 bases from V and 2 bases from J, with 11 bases in between. Germline V gene sequence: CDR1 LGHNT, CDR2 FRNRAP. The CDR3 contains 13 residues. Written as DNA, the CDR3 is TGTGCTAGTGGCTTGACACAGACCTACGAGCAGTACTTC. Amino acid sequence: CASGLTQTYEQYF.

The genes are TRBV10-3 and TRBJ2-1, with D possibly TRBD2 on 6 matching bases. Trimming stripped 4 bases from V and 10 bases from J, with 14 bases between. This CDR3 comprises 13 residues. Germline V gene lookup returns CDR1 ENHRY and CDR2 SYGVKD. The CDR3 reads CAISAGDPYEQFF. CDR3 nucleotides: TGTGCCATCAGTGCGGGGGATCCCTACGAGCAGTTCTTC.

The chain couples TRBV7-9 to TRBJ2-7, with 8 positions matching TRBD1. CDR3 length equals 15 residues. V was clipped by 5 bases and J by 2 bases; unmatched bases: 8. CDR1 and CDR2 (germline): SEHNR, FQNEAQ (reference sequence). CDR3 protein: CASSVLGQGAYEQYF. The DNA of the CDR3 is TGTGCCAGCAGCGTTCTCGGACAGGGAGCCTACGAGCAGTACTTC.

This chain uses TRBV5-6 with TRBJ1-1, with D unclear. The CDR3 is made up of 18 amino acids. Germline V lookup: CDR1 SGHDT, CDR2 YYEEEE. The V end lost 0 bases, the J end lost 3 bases, and 21 bases lay between the germline ends. CDR3 residues: CASSLDTWGLRDDTEAFF. CDR3 bases: TGTGCCAGCAGCTTGGATACATGGGGTCTCCGGGATGACACTGAAGCTTTCTTT.

This sequence joins TRBV12-3 or TRBV12-4 and TRBJ1-6; a possible D gene is TRBD1 (6 bases). This CDR3 is 15 amino acids long. Trimming cost V 5 bases and J 9 bases, with 17 bases left between them. The CDR3 DNA follows: TGTGCCAGCAGTCCATCAGGGGCCCGGGGTTCACCCCTCCACTTT. It specifies CASSPSGARGSPLHF.